This T cell receptor (beta chain) was captured by sequencing in a study of early T cells in non-severe SARS-CoV-2 infection. This clonotype was observed at least ten times. The germline CDR1 and CDR2 sequences are SGHDT and YYEEEE. Trimming took 4 bases from V and 5 from J; bases not matched to a gene: 11. This CDR3 comprises 16 residues. TCRdb recomputed calls from the 5' RACE reads with MiXCR, one row per CDR3 protein. This sample has approximately 35,000 distinct CDR3 sequences, with 5.5% to 8% found just once. The V gene is TRBV5-6, the J gene TRBJ2-1; 8 nucleotides line up with TRBD1. This sequence originates from an adult who was a healthcare worker with PCR-confirmed SARS-CoV-2 infection or an uninfected control (not recorded which). The sample was whole blood. CDR3 DNA: TGTGCCAGCAGCCAGGGGGCCGGGACTGCGAACAATGAGCAGTTCTTC. Translation: CASSQGAGTANNEQFF.